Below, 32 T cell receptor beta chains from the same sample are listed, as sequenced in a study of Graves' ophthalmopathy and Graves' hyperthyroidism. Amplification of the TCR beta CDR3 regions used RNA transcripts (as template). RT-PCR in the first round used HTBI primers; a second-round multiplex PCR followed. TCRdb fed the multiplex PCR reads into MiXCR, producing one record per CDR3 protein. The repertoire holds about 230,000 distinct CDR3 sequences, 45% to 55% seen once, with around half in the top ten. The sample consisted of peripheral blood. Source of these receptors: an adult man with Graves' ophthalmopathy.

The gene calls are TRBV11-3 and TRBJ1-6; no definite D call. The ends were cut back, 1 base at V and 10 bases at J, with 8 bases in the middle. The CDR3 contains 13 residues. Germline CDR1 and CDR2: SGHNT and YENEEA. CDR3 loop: CASSLVERSPLHF. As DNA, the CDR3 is TGTGCCAGCAGCTTAGTCGAGAGGTCACCCCTCCACTTT. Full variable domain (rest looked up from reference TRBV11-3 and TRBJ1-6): EAGVVQSPRYKIIEKKQPVAFWCNPISGHNTLYWYLQNLGQGPELLIRYENEEAVDDSQLPKDRFSAERLKGVDSTLKIQPAELGDSAVYLCASSLVERSPLHFGNGTRLTVT.

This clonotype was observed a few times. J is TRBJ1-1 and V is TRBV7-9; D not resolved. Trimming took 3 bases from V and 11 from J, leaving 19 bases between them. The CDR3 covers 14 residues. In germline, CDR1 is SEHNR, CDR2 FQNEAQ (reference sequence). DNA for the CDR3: TGTGCCAGCAGCTTGTTTGTAGAAGAAGCTGGGGCTTTCTTT. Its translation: CASSLFVEEAGAFF.

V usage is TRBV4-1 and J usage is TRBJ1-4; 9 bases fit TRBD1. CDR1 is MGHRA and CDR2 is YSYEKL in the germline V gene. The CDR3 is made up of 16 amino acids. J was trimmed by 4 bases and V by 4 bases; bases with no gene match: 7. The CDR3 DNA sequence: TGCGCCAGCAGCCCTTACGGACAGGGGATTAATGAAAAACTGTTTTTT. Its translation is CASSPYGQGINEKLFF.

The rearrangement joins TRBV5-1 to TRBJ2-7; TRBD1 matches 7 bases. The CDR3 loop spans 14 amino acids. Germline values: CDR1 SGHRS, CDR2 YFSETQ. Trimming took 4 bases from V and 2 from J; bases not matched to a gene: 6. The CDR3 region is CASSVTGPPYEQYF. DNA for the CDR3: TGCGCCAGCAGCGTGACAGGGCCCCCCTACGAGCAGTACTTC.

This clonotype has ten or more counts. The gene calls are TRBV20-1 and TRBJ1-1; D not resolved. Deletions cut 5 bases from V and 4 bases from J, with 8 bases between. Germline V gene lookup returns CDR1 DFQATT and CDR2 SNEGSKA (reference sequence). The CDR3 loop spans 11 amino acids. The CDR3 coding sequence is TGCAGTGCTGAGAAGGGCACTGAAGCTTTCTTT. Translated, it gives CSAEKGTEAFF.

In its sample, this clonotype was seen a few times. The CDR3 DNA reads TGTGCCAGCATCCCCGACAGGGTGGATGGCTACACCTTC. Amino acids: CASIPDRVDGYTF. The chain couples TRBV6-5 to TRBJ1-2; TRBD1 agrees at 7 bases. The V segment lost 7 bases and the J segment 6 bases; nucleotides outside the gene matches: 8. The CDR3 length is 13 residues. The germline V gene has CDR1 MNHEY and CDR2 SVGAGI.

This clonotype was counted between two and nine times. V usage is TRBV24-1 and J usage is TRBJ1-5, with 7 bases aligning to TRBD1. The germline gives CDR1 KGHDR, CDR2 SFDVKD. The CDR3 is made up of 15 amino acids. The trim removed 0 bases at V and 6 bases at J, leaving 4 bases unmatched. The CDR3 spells CATSDLLGGLQPQHF. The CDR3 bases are TGTGCCACCAGTGATTTGCTAGGGGGCCTTCAGCCCCAGCATTTT.

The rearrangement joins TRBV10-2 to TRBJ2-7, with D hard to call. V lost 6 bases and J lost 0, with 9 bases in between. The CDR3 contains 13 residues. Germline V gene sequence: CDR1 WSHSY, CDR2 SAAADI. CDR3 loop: CASRRESSYEQYF. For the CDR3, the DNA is TGCGCCAGCAGGCGAGAGAGCTCCTACGAGCAGTACTTC.

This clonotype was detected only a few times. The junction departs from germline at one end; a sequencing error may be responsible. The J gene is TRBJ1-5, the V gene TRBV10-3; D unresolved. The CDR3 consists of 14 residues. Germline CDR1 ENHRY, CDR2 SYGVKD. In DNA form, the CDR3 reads TGTGCCATCAGTGAGTCCGCTAGCGATCAGCCCCAGCATTTT. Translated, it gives CAISESASDQPQHF.

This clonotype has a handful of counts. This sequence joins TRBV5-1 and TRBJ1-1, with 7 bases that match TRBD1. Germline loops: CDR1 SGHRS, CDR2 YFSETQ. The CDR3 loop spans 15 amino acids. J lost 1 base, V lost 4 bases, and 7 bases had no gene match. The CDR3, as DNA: TGCGCCAGCAGCATTAGAACAGGGGAGAACACTGAAGCTTTCTTT. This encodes CASSIRTGENTEAFF.

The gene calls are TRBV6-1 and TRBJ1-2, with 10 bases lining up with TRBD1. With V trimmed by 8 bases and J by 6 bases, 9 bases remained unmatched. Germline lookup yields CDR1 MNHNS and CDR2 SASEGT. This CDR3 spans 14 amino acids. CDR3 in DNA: TGTGCCAGCTCACCTGTCGGGACAGGGGATGGCTACACCTTC. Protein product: CASSPVGTGDGYTF.

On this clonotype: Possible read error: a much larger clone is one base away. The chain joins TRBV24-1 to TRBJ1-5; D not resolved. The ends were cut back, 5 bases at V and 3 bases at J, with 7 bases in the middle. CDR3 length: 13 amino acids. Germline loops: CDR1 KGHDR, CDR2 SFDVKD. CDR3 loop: CATSAWSNQPQHF. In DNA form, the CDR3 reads TGTGCCACCAGTGCCTGGTCCAATCAGCCCCAGCATTTT.

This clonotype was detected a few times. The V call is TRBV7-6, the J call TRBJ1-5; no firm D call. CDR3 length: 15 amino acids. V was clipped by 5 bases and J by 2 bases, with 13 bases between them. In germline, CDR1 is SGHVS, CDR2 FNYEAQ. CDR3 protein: CASSRRLEGNQPQHF. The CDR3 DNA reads TGTGCCAGCAGCCGACGTTTGGAGGGCAATCAGCCCCAGCATTTT.

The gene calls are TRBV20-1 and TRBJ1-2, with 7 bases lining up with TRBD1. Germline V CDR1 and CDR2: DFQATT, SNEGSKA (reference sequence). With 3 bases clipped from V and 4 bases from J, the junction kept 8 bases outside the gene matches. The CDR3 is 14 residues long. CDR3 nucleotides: TGCAGTGCTAGCCCCCAAGGGGGCTCCTATGGCTACACCTTC. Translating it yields CSASPQGGSYGYTF.

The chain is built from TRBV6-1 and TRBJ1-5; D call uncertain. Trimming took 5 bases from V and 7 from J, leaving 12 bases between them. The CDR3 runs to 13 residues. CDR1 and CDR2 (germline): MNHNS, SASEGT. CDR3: CASSYSITQPQHF. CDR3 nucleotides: TGTGCCAGCAGTTACTCCATTACCCAGCCCCAGCATTTT.

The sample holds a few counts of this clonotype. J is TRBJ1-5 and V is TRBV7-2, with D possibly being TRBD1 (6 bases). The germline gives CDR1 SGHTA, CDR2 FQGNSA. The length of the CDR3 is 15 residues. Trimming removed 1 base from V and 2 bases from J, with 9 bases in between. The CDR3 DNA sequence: TGTGCCAGCAGCTTAGACACAGGGCGCAATCAGCCCCAGCATTTT. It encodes CASSLDTGRNQPQHF.

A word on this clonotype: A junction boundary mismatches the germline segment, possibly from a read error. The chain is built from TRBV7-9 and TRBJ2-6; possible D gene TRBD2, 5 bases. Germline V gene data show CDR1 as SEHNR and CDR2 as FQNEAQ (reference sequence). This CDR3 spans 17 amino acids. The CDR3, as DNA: TGTGCCGGCAGCTTGGGAGCGGTTAGCTCTGGGGCCAACGTCCTGACTTTC. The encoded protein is CAGSLGAVSSGANVLTF. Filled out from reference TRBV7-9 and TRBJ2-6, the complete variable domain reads DTGVSQNPRHKITKRGQNVTFRCDPISEHNRLYWYRQTLGQGPEFLTYFQNEAQLEKSRLLSDRFSAERPKGSFSTLEIQRTEQGDSAMYLCAGSLGAVSSGANVLTFGAGSRLTVL.

The CDR3 coding sequence is TGTGCCAGCAGCTTCGGCAACACCGGGGCCAACGTCCTGACTTTC. Translation: CASSFGNTGANVLTF. The rearrangement joins TRBV7-6 to TRBJ2-6; no definite D call. V shed 3 bases and J shed 4 bases, with 10 bases lying between them. The CDR3 totals 15 residues. CDR1 SGHVS and CDR2 FNYEAQ come from the germline V gene.

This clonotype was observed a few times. CDR3 protein: CASSQGTGGNEKLFF. CDR3 DNA sequence: TGTGCCAGCAGCCAAGGGACAGGGGGCAATGAAAAACTGTTTTTT. The rearrangement uses TRBV7-9 and TRBJ1-4; 12 nucleotides align to TRBD1. Germline CDR1 is SEHNR and CDR2 is FQNEAQ (reference sequence). The CDR3 extends over 15 amino acids. The V gene end was trimmed by 5 bases and the J gene end by 5 bases; junction bases not matched to a gene: 3.

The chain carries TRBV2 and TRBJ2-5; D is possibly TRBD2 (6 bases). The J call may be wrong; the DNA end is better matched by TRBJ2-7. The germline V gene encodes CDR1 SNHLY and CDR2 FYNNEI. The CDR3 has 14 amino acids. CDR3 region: CASSRESVPYEQYF. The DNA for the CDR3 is TGTGCCAGCAGCCGGGAGTCTGTCCCCTACGAGCAGTACTTC.

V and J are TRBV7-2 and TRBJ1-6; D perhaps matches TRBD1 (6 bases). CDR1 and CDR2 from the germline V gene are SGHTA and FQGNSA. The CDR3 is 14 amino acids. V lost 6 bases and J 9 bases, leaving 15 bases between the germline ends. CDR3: CASSEFRGRSPLHF. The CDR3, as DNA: TGTGCCAGCAGTGAATTCAGGGGCCGTTCACCCCTCCACTTT.

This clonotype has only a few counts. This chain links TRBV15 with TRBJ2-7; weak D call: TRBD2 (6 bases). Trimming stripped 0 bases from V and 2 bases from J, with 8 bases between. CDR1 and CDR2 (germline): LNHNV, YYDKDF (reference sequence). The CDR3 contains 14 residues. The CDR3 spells CATSRERGTYEQYF. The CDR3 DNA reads TGTGCCACCAGCAGAGAACGGGGGACCTACGAGCAGTACTTC.

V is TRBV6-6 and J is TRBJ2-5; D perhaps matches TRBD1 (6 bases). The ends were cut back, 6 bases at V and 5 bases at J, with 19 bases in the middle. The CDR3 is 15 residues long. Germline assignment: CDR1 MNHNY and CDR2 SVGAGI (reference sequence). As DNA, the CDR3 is TGTGCCAGCAGCCAAGAACAGGGAATATTTGAGACCCAGTACTTC. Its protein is CASSQEQGIFETQYF.

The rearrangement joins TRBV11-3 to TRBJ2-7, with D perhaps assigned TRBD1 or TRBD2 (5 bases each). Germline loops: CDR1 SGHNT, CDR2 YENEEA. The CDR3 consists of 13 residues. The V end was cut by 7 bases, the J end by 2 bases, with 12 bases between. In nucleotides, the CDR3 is TGTGCCAGCAAGCCAGGGAGCCCCTACGAGCAGTACTTC. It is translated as CASKPGSPYEQYF.

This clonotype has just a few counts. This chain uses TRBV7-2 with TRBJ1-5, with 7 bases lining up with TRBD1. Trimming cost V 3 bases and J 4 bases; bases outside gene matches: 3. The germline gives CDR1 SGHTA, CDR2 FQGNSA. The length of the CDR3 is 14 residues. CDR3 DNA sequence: TGTGCCAGCAGCTTCCTGACAGGGAATCAGCCCCAGCATTTT. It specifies CASSFLTGNQPQHF. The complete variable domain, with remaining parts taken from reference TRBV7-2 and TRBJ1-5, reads GAGVSQSPSNKVTEKGKDVELRCDPISGHTALYWYRQSLGQGLEFLIYFQGNSAPDKSGLPSDRFSAERTGGSVSTLTIQRTQQEDSAVYLCASSFLTGNQPQHFGDGTRLSIL.

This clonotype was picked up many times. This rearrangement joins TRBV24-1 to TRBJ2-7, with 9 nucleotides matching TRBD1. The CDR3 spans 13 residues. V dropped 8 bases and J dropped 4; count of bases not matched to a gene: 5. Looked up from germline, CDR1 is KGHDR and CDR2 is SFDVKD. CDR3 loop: CATMGTGLYEQYF. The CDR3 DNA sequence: TGTGCCACCATGGGGACAGGGTTGTACGAGCAGTACTTC.

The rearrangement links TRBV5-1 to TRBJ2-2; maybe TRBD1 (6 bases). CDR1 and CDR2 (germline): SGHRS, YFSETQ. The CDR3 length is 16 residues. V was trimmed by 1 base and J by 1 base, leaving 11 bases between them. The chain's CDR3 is CASSLPMTGNTGELFF. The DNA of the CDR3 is TGCGCCAGCAGCTTGCCGATGACAGGGAACACCGGGGAGCTGTTTTTT.

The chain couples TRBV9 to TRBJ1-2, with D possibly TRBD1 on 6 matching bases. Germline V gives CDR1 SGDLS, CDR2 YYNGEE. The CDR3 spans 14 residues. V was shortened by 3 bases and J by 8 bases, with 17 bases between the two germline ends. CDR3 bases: TGTGCCAGCAGCGCGGACAGATACACCCCGGGCTACACCTTC. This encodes CASSADRYTPGYTF.

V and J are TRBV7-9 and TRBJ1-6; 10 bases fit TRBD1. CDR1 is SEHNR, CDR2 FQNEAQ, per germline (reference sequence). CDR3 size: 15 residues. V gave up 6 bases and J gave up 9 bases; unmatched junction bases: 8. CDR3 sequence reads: CASSASGTGVSPLHF. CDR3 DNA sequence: TGTGCCAGCAGTGCCTCCGGGACAGGGGTTTCACCCCTCCACTTT.

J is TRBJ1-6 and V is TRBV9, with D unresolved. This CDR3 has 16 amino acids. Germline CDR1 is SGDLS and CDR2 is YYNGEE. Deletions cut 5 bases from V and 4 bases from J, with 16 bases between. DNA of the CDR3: TGTGCCAGCAGTTTAGTCCCATGGGGTTATAATTCACCCCTCCACTTT. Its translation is CASSLVPWGYNSPLHF.

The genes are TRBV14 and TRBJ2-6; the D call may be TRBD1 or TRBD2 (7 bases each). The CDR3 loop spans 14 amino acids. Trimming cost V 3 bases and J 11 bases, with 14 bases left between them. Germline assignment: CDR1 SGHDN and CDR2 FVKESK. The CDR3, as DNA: TGTGCCAGCAGCCAGGGGGGGACAGCCTACGTCCTGACTTTC. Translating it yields CASSQGGTAYVLTF.

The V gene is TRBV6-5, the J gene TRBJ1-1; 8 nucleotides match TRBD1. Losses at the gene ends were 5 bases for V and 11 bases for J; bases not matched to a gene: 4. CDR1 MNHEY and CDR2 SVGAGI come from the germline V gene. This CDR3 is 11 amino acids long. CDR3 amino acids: CASSETGEAFF. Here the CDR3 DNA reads TGTGCCAGCAGTGAGACAGGGGAGGCTTTCTTT.